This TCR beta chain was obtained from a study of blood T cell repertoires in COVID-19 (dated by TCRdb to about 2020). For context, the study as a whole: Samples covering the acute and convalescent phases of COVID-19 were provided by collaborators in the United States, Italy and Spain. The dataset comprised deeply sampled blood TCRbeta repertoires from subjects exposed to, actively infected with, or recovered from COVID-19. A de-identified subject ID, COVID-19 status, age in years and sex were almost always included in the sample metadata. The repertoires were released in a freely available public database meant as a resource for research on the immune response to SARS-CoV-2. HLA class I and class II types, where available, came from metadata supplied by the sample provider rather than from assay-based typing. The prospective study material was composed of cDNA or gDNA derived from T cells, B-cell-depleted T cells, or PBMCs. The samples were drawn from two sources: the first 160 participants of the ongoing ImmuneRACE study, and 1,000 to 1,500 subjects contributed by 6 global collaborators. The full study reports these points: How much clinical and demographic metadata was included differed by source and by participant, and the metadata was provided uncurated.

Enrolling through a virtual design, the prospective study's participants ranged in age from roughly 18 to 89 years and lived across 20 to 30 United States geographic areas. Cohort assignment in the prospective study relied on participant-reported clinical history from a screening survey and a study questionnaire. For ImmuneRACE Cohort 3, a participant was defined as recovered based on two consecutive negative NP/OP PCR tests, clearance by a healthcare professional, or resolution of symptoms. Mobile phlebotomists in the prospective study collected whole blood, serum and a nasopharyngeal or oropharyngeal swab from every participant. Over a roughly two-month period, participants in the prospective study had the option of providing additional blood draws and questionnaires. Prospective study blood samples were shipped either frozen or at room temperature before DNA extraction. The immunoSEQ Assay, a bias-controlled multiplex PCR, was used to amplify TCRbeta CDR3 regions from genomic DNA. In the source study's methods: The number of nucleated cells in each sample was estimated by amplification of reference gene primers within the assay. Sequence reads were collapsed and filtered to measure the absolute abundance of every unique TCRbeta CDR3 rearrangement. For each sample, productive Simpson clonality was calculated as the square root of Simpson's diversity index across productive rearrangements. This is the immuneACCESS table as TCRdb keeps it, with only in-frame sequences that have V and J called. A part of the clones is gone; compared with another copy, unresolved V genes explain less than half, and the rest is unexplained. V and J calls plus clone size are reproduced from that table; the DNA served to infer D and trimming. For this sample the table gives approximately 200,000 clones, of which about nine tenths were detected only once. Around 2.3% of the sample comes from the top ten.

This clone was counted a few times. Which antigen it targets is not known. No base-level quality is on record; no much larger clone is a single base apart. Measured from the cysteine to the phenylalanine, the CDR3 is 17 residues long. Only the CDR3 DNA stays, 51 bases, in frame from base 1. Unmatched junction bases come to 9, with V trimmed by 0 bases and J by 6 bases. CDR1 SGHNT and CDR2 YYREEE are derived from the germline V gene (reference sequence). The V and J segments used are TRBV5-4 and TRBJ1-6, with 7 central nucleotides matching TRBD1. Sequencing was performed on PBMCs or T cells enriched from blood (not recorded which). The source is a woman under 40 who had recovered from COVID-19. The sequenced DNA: TGTGCCAGCAGCTTGGGACAGGGTATTGGGTCTAATTCACCCCTCCACTTT. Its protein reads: CASSLGQGIGSNSPLHF.